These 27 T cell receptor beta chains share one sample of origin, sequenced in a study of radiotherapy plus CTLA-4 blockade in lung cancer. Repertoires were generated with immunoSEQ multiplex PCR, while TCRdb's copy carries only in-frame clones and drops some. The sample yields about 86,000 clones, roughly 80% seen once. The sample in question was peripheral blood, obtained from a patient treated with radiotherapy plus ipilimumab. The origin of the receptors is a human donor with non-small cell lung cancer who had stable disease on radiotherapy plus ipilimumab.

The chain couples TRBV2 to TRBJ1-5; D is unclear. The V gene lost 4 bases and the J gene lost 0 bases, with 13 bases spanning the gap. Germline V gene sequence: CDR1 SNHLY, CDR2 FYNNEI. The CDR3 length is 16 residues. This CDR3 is CASSVSSVRSNQPQHF. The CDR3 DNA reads TGTGCCAGCAGTGTATCGTCAGTCCGTAGCAATCAGCCCCAGCATTTT.

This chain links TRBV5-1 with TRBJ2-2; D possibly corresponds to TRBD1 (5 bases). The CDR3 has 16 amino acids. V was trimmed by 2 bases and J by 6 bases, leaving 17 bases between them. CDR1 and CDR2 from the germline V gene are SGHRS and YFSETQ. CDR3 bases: TGCGCCAGCAGCTTCGAGGCAGGGCTTGACGCCGGGGAGCTGTTTTTT. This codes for CASSFEAGLDAGELFF.

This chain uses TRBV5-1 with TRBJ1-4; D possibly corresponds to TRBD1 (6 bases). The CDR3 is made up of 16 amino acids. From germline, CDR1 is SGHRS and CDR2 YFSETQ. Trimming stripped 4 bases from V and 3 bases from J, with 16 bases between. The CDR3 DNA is TGCGCCAGCAGCCGATCCGCCTCAGGGGCTAATGAAAAACTGTTTTTT. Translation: CASSRSASGANEKLFF.

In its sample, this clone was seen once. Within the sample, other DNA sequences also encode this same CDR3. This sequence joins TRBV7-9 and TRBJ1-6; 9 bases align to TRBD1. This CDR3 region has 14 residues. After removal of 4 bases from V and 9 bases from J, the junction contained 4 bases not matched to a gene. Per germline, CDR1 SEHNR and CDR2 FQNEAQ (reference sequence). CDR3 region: CASSSGQGISPLHF. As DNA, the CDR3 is TGTGCCAGCAGCTCGGGACAGGGAATTTCACCCCTCCACTTT.

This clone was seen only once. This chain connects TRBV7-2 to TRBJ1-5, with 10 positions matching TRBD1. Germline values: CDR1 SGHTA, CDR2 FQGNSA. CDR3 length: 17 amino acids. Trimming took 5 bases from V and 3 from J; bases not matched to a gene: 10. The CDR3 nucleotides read TGTGCCAGCAGCCCCGGGGGGAGACAGGGGGCCAATCAGCCCCAGCATTTT. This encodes CASSPGGRQGANQPQHF.

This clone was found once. The CDR3 sequence is CAWTGPGLAGGFSGANVLTF. For the CDR3, the DNA is TGTGCCTGGACCGGCCCGGGACTAGCGGGGGGGTTCTCTGGGGCCAACGTCCTGACTTTC. The chain carries TRBV30 and TRBJ2-6, with TRBD2 matching over 16 bases. Germline CDR1 and CDR2: GTSNPN and SVGIG (reference sequence). J gave up 0 bases and V 4 bases, and 9 bases lay outside the gene matches. The CDR3 has 20 residues.

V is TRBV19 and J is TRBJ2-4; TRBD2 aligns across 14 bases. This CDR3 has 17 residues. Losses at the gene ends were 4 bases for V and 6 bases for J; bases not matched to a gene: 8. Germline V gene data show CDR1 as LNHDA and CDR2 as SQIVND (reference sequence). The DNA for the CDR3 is TGTGCCAGTAGTAAGACTAGCGGGAGGGCGTTGACAAACATTCAGTACTTC. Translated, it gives CASSKTSGRALTNIQYF.

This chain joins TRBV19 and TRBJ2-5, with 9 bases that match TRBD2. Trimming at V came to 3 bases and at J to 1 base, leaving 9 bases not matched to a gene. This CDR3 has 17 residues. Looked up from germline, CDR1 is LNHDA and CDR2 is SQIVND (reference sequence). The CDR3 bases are TGTGCCAGTAGTATGGGTTCCCTAGCGGGGACCCAAGAGACCCAGTACTTC. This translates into CASSMGSLAGTQETQYF.

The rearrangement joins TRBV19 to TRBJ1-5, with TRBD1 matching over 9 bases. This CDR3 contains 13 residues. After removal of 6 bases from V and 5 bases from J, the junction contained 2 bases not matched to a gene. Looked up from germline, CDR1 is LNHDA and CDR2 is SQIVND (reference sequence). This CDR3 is CASRRTGDQPQHF. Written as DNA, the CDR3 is TGTGCCAGTAGAAGGACAGGGGATCAGCCCCAGCATTTT.

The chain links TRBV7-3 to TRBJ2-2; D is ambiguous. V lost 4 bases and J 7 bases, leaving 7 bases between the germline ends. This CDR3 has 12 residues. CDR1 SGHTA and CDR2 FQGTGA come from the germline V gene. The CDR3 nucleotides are TGTGCCAGCAGCTCCCCAGGCGGGGAGCTGTTTTTT. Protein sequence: CASSSPGGELFF.

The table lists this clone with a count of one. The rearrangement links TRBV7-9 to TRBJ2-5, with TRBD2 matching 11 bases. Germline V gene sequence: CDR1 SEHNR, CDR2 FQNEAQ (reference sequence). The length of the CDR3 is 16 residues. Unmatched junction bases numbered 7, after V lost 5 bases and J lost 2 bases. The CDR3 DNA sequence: TGTGCCAGCAGCCCGCGGACTAGCGGGCGGCAAGAGACCCAGTACTTC. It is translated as CASSPRTSGRQETQYF.

The CDR3 region has the DNA TGCGCCAGCAGCTTGGTAGGACTGTCTGGGGCCAACGTCCTGACTTTC. Translating gives CASSLVGLSGANVLTF. The chain carries TRBV5-1 and TRBJ2-6; possibly TRBD2 for D (5 bases). This CDR3 region has 16 residues. Germline V gene lookup returns CDR1 SGHRS and CDR2 YFSETQ. Trimming removed 0 bases at V and 1 base at J, with 8 bases between.

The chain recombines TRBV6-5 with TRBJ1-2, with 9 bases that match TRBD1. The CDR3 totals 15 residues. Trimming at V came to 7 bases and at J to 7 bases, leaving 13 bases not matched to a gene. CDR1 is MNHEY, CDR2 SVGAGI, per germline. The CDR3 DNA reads TGTGCCAGCATACCTTCGTACAGGGGGCGGGGTGGCTACACCTTC. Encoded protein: CASIPSYRGRGGYTF.

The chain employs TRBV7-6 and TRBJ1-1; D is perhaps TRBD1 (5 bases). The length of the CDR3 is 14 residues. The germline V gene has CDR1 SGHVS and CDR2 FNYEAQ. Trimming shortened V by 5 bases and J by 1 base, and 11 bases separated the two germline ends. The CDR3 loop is CASSPTGGNTEAFF. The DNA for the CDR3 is TGTGCCAGCAGCCCCACCGGGGGGAACACTGAAGCTTTCTTT.

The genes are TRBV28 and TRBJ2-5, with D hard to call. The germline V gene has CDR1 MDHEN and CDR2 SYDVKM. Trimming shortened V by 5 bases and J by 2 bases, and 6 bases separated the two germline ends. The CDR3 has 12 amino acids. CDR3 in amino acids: CASSEQQETQYF. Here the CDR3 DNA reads TGTGCCAGCAGTGAGCAACAAGAGACCCAGTACTTC.

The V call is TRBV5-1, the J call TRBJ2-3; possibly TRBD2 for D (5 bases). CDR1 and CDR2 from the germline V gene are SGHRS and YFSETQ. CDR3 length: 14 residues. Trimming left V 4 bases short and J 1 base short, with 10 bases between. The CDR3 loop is CASSIRGRTDTQYF. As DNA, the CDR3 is TGCGCCAGCAGCATTAGAGGGCGCACAGATACGCAGTATTTT.

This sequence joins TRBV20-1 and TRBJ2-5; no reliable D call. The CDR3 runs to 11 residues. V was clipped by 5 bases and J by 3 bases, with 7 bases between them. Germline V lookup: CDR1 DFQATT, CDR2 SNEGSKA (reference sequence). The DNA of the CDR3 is TGCAGTGCTGAGACGGAAGAGACCCAGTACTTC. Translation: CSAETEETQYF.

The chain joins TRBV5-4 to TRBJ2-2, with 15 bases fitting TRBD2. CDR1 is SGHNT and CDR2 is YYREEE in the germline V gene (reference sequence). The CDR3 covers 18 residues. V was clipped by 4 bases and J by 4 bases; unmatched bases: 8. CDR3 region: CASSRGLAGGPGTGELFF. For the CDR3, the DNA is TGTGCCAGCAGCCGCGGACTAGCGGGAGGGCCGGGCACCGGGGAGCTGTTTTTT.

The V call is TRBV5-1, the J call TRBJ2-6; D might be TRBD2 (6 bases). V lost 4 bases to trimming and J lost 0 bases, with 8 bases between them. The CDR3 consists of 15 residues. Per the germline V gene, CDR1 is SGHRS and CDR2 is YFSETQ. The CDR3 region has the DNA TGCGCCAGCAGCCCGGGGGACTCTGGGGCCAACGTCCTGACTTTC. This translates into CASSPGDSGANVLTF.

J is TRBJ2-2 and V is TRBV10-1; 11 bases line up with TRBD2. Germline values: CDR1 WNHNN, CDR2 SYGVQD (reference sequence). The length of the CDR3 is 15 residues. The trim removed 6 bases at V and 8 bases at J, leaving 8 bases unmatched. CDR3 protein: CASSTSGGQGGELFF. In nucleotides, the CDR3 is TGCGCCAGCAGCACTAGCGGGGGCCAAGGAGGGGAGCTGTTTTTT.

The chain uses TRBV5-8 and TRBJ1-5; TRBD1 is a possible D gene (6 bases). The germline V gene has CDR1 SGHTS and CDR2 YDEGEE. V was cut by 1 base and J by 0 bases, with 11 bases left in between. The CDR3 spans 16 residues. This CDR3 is CASSLPGDYSNQPQHF. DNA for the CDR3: TGTGCCAGCAGCTTGCCAGGGGATTATAGCAATCAGCCCCAGCATTTT.

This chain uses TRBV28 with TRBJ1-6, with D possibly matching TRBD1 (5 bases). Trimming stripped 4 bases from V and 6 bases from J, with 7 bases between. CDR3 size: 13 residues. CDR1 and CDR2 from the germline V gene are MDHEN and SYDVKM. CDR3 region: CASSSGPNSPLHF. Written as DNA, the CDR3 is TGTGCCAGCAGTTCGGGACCTAATTCACCCCTCCACTTT.

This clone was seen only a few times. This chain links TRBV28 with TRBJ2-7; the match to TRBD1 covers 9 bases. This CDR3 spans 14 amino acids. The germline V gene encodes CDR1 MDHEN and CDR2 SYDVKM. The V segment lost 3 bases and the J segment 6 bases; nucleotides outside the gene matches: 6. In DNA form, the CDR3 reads TGTGCCAGCAGTTTGCGGGGACAGGGTGGCGAGCAGTACTTC. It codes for CASSLRGQGGEQYF.

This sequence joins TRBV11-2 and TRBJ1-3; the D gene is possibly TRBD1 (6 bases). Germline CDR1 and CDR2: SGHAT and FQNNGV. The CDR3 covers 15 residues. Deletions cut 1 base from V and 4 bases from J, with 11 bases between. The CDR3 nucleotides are TGTGCCAGCAGCTTAGGCCGAGGGGGAGGAAACACCATATATTTT. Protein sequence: CASSLGRGGGNTIYF.

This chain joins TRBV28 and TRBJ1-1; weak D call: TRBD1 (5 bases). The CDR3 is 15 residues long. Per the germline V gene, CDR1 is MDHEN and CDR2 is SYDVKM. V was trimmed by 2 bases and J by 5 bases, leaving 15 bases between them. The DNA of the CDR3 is TGTGCCAGCAGTTTACCCCCTGGGGGTTTGACTGAAGCTTTCTTT. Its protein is CASSLPPGGLTEAFF.

The CDR3 reads CASSGGTSPSDTQYF. The DNA for the CDR3 is TGCGCCAGCAGCGGGGGGACTAGCCCATCAGATACGCAGTATTTT. The V gene is TRBV10-1, the J gene TRBJ2-3, with TRBD2 matching over 9 bases. This CDR3 has 15 amino acids. Germline-derived CDR1 and CDR2 are WNHNN and SYGVQD (reference sequence). V shed 6 bases, J shed 4 bases, and the junction held 8 bases outside the gene matches.

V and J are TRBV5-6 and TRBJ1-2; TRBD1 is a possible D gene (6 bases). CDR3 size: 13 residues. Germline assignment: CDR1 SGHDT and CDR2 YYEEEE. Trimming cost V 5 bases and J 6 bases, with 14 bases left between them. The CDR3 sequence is CASRSTGMNGYTF. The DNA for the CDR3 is TGTGCCAGCAGGAGTACAGGGATGAATGGCTACACCTTC.